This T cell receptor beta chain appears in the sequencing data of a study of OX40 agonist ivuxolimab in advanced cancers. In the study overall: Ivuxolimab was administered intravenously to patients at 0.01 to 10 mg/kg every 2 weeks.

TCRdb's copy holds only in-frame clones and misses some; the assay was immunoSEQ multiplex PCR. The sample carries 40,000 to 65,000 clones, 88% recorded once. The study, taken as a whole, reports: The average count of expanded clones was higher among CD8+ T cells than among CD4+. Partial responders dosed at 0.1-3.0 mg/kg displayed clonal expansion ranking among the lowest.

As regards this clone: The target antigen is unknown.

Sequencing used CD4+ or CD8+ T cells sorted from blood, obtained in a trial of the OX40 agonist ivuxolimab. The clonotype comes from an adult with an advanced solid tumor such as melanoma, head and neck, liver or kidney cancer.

CDR3 DNA: TGTGCCAGCAGCAAAGTCCCCTCCGGACAGGGCCAAGAGGATAGCAATCAGCCCCAGCATTTT. Its translation is CASSKVPSGQGQEDSNQPQHF. The chain is built from TRBV21-1 and TRBJ1-5; the table names TRBD1, a call not compared with the DNA. TRBV21-1 counts as a pseudogene. The CDR3 has 21 residues.